The 23 T cell receptor beta chains presented below share a single source sample, sequenced in a study of T cells after yellow fever vaccination. TCRdb reprocessed the 5' RACE reads with MiXCR, giving one entry per CDR3 protein. In the table there are tens of thousands of distinct CDR3 sequences, about 6% of which are singletons. The sample in question was CD4+ T cells sorted from PBMCs, obtained less than 18 days after the first yellow fever vaccination. The source of these receptors is a man younger than 35 who received the YFV17D yellow fever vaccine.

This clonotype was counted at least ten times. This chain joins TRBV18 and TRBJ2-5; 8 nucleotides agree with TRBD2. V was pared by 1 base and J by 2 bases, with 3 bases of the junction left unmatched. This CDR3 has 15 amino acids. Germline values: CDR1 KGHSH, CDR2 LQKENI. CDR3 bases: TGTGCCAGCTCACCACAGGCGGGGGGACAAGAGACCCAGTACTTC. The encoded protein is CASSPQAGGQETQYF.

At least ten counts were recorded for this clonotype. V usage is TRBV10-3 and J usage is TRBJ2-2; TRBD1 is a possible D gene (5 bases). Germline V lookup: CDR1 ENHRY, CDR2 SYGVKD. V lost 10 bases to trimming and J lost 6 bases, with 12 bases between them. This CDR3 contains 12 residues. The CDR3 coding sequence is TGTGCCAACCAGGGAAACGCCGGGGAGCTGTTTTTT. This sequence encodes CANQGNAGELFF.

This clonotype was recorded many times. This chain uses TRBV20-1 with TRBJ2-1, with TRBD2 matching over 9 bases. This CDR3 is 15 amino acids long. The V segment lost 5 bases and the J segment 5 bases; nucleotides outside the gene matches: 10. Germline V lookup: CDR1 DFQATT, CDR2 SNEGSKA (reference sequence). The DNA for the CDR3 is TGCAGTGCTGGCGGGGCGGGGGGGACCCACAATGAGCAGTTCTTC. This encodes CSAGGAGGTHNEQFF.

This clonotype was observed at least ten times. The V and J genes are TRBV20-1 and TRBJ1-3; the D gene is possibly TRBD1 (5 bases). Germline values: CDR1 DFQATT, CDR2 SNEGSKA (reference sequence). V gave up 3 bases and J gave up 3 bases, with 15 bases separating them. The CDR3 runs 15 residues. CDR3 loop: CSASRIGVIGNTIYF. CDR3 DNA sequence: TGCAGTGCTAGCCGTATAGGGGTCATTGGAAACACCATATATTTT.

This clonotype was seen ten or more times. CDR3 nucleotide sequence: TGCGCCAGCAGTCCGGGGTACAGCTATGGCTACACCTTC. Translation: CASSPGYSYGYTF. This rearrangement joins TRBV5-1 to TRBJ1-2; D unresolved. Germline CDR1 and CDR2: SGHRS and YFSETQ. The germline V and J ends were trimmed by 5 bases and 4 bases, with 12 bases remaining between them. This CDR3 has 13 residues. The full variable domain, in which reference TRBV5-1 and TRBJ1-2 provide the parts outside the CDR3, is KAGVTQTPRYLIKTRGQQVTLSCSPISGHRSVSWYQQTPGQGLQFLFEYFSETQRNKGNFPGRFSGRQFSNSRSEMNVSTLELGDSALYLCASSPGYSYGYTFGSGTRLTVV.

In this sample, this clonotype turned up many times. The chain has TRBV6-2 or TRBV6-3 and TRBJ2-6, with 10 bases aligning to TRBD1. Germline V gene sequence: CDR1 MNHEY, CDR2 SVGEGT. The CDR3 extends over 16 amino acids. V lost 6 bases, J lost 2 bases, and 4 bases stayed unmatched. As DNA, the CDR3 is TGTGCCAGCAGACCCGGGACAGGGGCTGGGGCCAACGTCCTGACTTTC. It yields the protein CASRPGTGAGANVLTF.

This clonotype was seen many times. J is TRBJ2-5 and V is TRBV20-1; no clear D. The V and J ends lost 5 bases and 4 bases respectively, with 14 bases between them. The CDR3 loop spans 13 amino acids. In germline, CDR1 is DFQATT, CDR2 SNEGSKA (reference sequence). Here the CDR3 reads CSAPPIAIETQYF. The CDR3 DNA follows: TGCAGTGCTCCCCCGATAGCCATAGAGACCCAGTACTTC.

This clonotype was seen many times. The CDR3 DNA reads as TGCGCCAGCAGCCCCCGGGAATTGAGCACCGGGGAGCTGTTTTTT. Its translation: CASSPRELSTGELFF. The chain combines TRBV5-1 with TRBJ2-2, with a weak D call TRBD2 (5 bases). CDR3 length equals 15 residues. V was clipped by 4 bases and J by 4 bases, with 14 bases between them. Per germline, CDR1 SGHRS and CDR2 YFSETQ.

At least ten counts were recorded for this clonotype. The chain has TRBV7-2 and TRBJ2-3; no clear D gene. The germline V gene encodes CDR1 SGHTA and CDR2 FQGNSA. Trimming stripped 1 base from V and 4 bases from J, with 9 bases between. The CDR3 consists of 14 residues. CDR3 region: CASSLGRTADTQYF. The DNA of the CDR3 is TGTGCCAGCAGCTTAGGACGGACCGCAGATACGCAGTATTTT.

This clonotype was picked up many times. This sequence joins TRBV7-2 and TRBJ2-2; the match to TRBD1 covers 7 bases. CDR1 and CDR2 from the germline V gene are SGHTA and FQGNSA. The CDR3 loop spans 14 amino acids. The V and J ends lost 5 bases and 5 bases, in that order; junction bases with no gene match: 5. CDR3 bases: TGTGCCAGCAGCGAAGGGGGCAGGACCGGGGAGCTGTTTTTT. Amino acid sequence: CASSEGGRTGELFF.

This clonotype showed up many times. J is TRBJ2-7 and V is TRBV6-5, with D possibly matching TRBD2 (5 bases). There are 12 residues in the CDR3. Germline V gene data show CDR1 as MNHEY and CDR2 as SVGAGI. The V gene lost 4 bases and the J gene lost 5 bases, with 9 bases spanning the gap. This CDR3 reads CASSSFGDEQYF. CDR3 nucleotide sequence: TGTGCCAGCAGTTCCTTCGGGGACGAGCAGTACTTC.

There are many counts of this clonotype. The chain uses TRBV7-2 and TRBJ1-5; 7 bases are a match to TRBD1. The germline CDR1 and CDR2 sequences are SGHTA and FQGNSA. V dropped 0 bases and J dropped 5; count of bases not matched to a gene: 7. The CDR3 is made up of 16 amino acids. CDR3 DNA sequence: TGTGCCAGCAGCTTAGCTTGGCAGGGGGTCTATCAGCCCCAGCATTTT. Residues: CASSLAWQGVYQPQHF.

At least ten counts were recorded for this clonotype. The chain carries TRBV5-1 and TRBJ1-2; no clear D gene. Germline V gene sequence: CDR1 SGHRS, CDR2 YFSETQ. This CDR3 is 14 amino acids long. The V end lost 0 bases, the J end lost 2 bases, and 8 bases lay between the germline ends. The DNA of the CDR3 is TGCGCCAGCAGCTTGGGAATAGTCAACTATGGCTACACCTTC. This sequence encodes CASSLGIVNYGYTF.

This clonotype appeared many times. The chain has TRBV18 and TRBJ2-7, with 13 bases that match TRBD2. This CDR3 is 15 amino acids long. V lost 5 bases to trimming and J lost 0 bases; unmatched junction nucleotides: 1. Germline V lookup: CDR1 KGHSH, CDR2 LQKENI. CDR3 coding DNA: TGTGCCAGCTCAGGACTAGCGGGGGCCTCCTACGAGCAGTACGTC. Its protein is CASSGLAGASYEQYV.

This clonotype was seen many times. The chain is built from TRBV24-1 and TRBJ2-2, with 7 bases lining up with TRBD1. CDR1 is KGHDR, CDR2 SFDVKD, per germline. This CDR3 is 16 amino acids long. V shed 3 bases and J 0 bases; nucleotides not matched to a gene: 3. The CDR3 region has the DNA TGTGCCACCAGTGATACCGGGACAGCGAACACCGGGGAGCTGTTTTTT. It yields the protein CATSDTGTANTGELFF.

This chain links TRBV4-3 with TRBJ1-6, with D hard to call. This CDR3 has 13 residues. The V and J ends lost 0 bases and 10 bases respectively, with 7 bases between them. The germline V gene has CDR1 LGHNA and CDR2 YSLEER. CDR3 bases: TGCGCCAGCAGCCAAGACAACGGCTCACCCCTCCACTTT. Its protein is CASSQDNGSPLHF.

The rearrangement joins TRBV5-1 to TRBJ1-2, with D possibly TRBD1 on 5 matching bases. The CDR3 spans 13 residues. V lost 4 bases, J lost 3 bases, and 10 bases lay in between. Germline CDR1 SGHRS, CDR2 YFSETQ. This chain's CDR3 is CASSADSYYGYTF. CDR3 DNA: TGCGCCAGCAGCGCCGACAGCTACTATGGCTACACCTTC.

This clonotype was observed at least ten times. This chain connects TRBV9 to TRBJ2-1; D is unresolved. V dropped 4 bases and J dropped 8 bases, with 7 bases sitting between them. This CDR3 has 11 amino acids. The germline V gene encodes CDR1 SGDLS and CDR2 YYNGEE. This chain's CDR3 is CASSPGYEQFF. Here the CDR3 DNA reads TGTGCCAGCAGCCCCGGCTATGAGCAGTTCTTC.

This clonotype was observed at least ten times. The J gene is TRBJ2-5, the V gene TRBV7-2, with 9 bases that match TRBD2. CDR1 is SGHTA and CDR2 is FQGNSA in the germline V gene. The ends lost 3 bases at V and 5 bases at J; junction bases unmatched: 1. The CDR3 loop spans 13 amino acids. The CDR3 DNA follows: TGTGCCAGCAGCTTTGCGGGGGGGGAGACCCAGTACTTC. Protein: CASSFAGGETQYF.

There are a few counts of this clonotype. J is TRBJ2-1 and V is TRBV5-1; TRBD1 agrees at 9 bases. V trimming: 4 bases; J trimming: 10 bases; junction bases outside the gene matches: 6. Germline assignment: CDR1 SGHRS and CDR2 YFSETQ. The CDR3 runs 13 residues. The CDR3 DNA reads TGCGCCAGCAGCATGGGACAGGGTAGGGAGCAGTTCTTC. Translation gives CASSMGQGREQFF. Together with reference TRBV5-1 and TRBJ2-1, the CDR3 gives the full variable domain: KAGVTQTPRYLIKTRGQQVTLSCSPISGHRSVSWYQQTPGQGLQFLFEYFSETQRNKGNFPGRFSGRQFSNSRSEMNVSTLELGDSALYLCASSMGQGREQFFGPGTRLTVL.

The table lists this clonotype with many counts. The chain couples TRBV6-5 to TRBJ1-2; D not resolved. Per germline, CDR1 MNHEY and CDR2 SVGAGI. Trimming removed 6 bases at V and 7 bases at J, with 6 bases between. The CDR3 consists of 10 residues. In DNA, the CDR3 is TGTGCCAGCAGAAAGGGTGGCTACACCTTC. Its translation is CASRKGGYTF.

This clonotype has at least ten counts. V is TRBV5-1 and J is TRBJ1-2, with D hard to call. This CDR3 has 14 amino acids. Looked up from germline, CDR1 is SGHRS and CDR2 is YFSETQ. V was cut by 4 bases and J by 8 bases, with 18 bases left in between. For the CDR3, the DNA is TGCGCCAGCAGCCCTACGGTTAATTCGGGCGGCTACACCTTC. Protein sequence: CASSPTVNSGGYTF.

The table lists this clonotype with many counts. The chain has TRBV2 and TRBJ2-7; D gene unclear. From germline, CDR1 is SNHLY and CDR2 FYNNEI. The CDR3 consists of 13 residues. Trimming cost V 1 base and J 2 bases, with 6 bases left between them. CDR3 sequence reads: CASSEGQTYEQYV. In DNA form, the CDR3 reads TGTGCCAGCAGTGAAGGTCAGACCTACGAGCAGTACGTC.